This T cell receptor (beta chain) was documented in a study of blood T cell repertoires in COVID-19. Study-wide background: COVID-19 samples, acute and convalescent, were from the United States, Italy and Spain.

Assignments of participants to cohorts depended upon their own reported clinical history. Donors in Cohort 3 counted as recovered after two negative PCRs, clearance, or symptom resolution. Germline CDR1 is SNHLY and CDR2 is FYNNEI. After removal of 7 bases from V and 6 bases from J, the junction contained 11 bases not matched to a gene. The CDR3 extends over 14 amino acids. The assay was immunoSEQ multiplex PCR, and TCRdb's table has in-frame clones only and misses some. The repertoire holds approximately 490,000 clones, with about nine tenths as singletons. The sequenced sample was PBMCs or T cells enriched from blood (not recorded which). The chain joins TRBV2 to TRBJ1-1, with TRBD1 identical over 7 bases. The source of this sequence is a woman between 18 and 29 years old who had recovered from COVID-19. Here the CDR3 DNA reads TGTGCCAGCACCTCACAGGGGATAGGGCCTGAAGCTTTCTTT. It is translated as CASTSQGIGPEAFF. The whole variable domain, filled in from reference TRBV2 and TRBJ1-1, reads EPEVTQTPSHQVTQMGQEVILRCVPISNHLYFYWYRQILGQKVEFLVSFYNNEISEKSEIFDDQFSVERPDGSNFTLKIRSTKLEDSAMYFCASTSQGIGPEAFFGQGTRLTVV.